This T cell receptor (beta chain) was recovered during a study of PD-1 blockade in mismatch repair-deficient tumors. CDR3 length: 13 amino acids. Germline V gives CDR1 MNHNY, CDR2 SVGAGI (reference sequence). The V end was cut by 4 bases, the J end by 3 bases, with 10 bases between. This clone was detected only once. TCRdb's copy holds only in-frame clones and misses some; the assay was immunoSEQ multiplex PCR. The top ten hold approximately 5% of the sample, which has over 100,000 clones, roughly 80% seen once. TCRs were sequenced from a few patients responding to pembrolizumab. Sequenced material: peripheral blood, taken approximately 14 months after starting pembrolizumab. The clonotype comes from an adult with mismatch repair-deficient cancer. The chain employs TRBV6-6 and TRBJ2-7, with D possibly TRBD1 on 5 matching bases. The CDR3 DNA follows: TGTGCCAGCAGTTTCGAGACAGACTACGAGCAGTACTTC. It encodes CASSFETDYEQYF.